The 16 T cell receptor beta chains below come from one sample, sequenced in a study of blood T cell repertoires in COVID-19. The data were produced by immunoSEQ multiplex PCR, yet TCRdb's version contains in-frame clones alone and is incomplete. The sample carries 380,000 or so clones, more than 75% recorded once. The sample taken for sequencing was peripheral blood. The receptors stem from a human donor with acute or convalescent COVID-19. The donor label of this sample is uncertain.

This clone was seen a single time. The chain joins TRBV28 to TRBJ2-7, with TRBD2 matching 11 bases. The CDR3 has 15 amino acids. The ends lost 5 bases at V and 1 base at J; junction bases unmatched: 4. From germline, CDR1 is MDHEN and CDR2 SYDVKM. DNA for the CDR3: TGTGCCAGCAGTGCTGGGACTAGCGGATCCTACGAGCAGTACTTC. This sequence encodes CASSAGTSGSYEQYF.

This chain links TRBV7-9 with TRBJ1-1, with 9 bases that match TRBD1. Germline V CDR1 and CDR2: SEHNR, FQNEAQ (reference sequence). The J segment lost 1 base and the V segment lost 5 bases, leaving 2 bases of the junction unmatched. The CDR3 consists of 14 residues. The CDR3 DNA sequence: TGTGCCAGCAGCACGGGACAGGGGAACACTGAAGCTTTCTTT. This encodes CASSTGQGNTEAFF. Looking up the rest from reference TRBV7-9 and TRBJ1-1 gives the full variable domain: DTGVSQNPRHKITKRGQNVTFRCDPISEHNRLYWYRQTLGQGPEFLTYFQNEAQLEKSRLLSDRFSAERPKGSFSTLEIQRTEQGDSAMYLCASSTGQGNTEAFFGQGTRLTVV.

This clone appeared a single time. The chain is built from TRBV7-6 and TRBJ2-1; 7 bases are shared with TRBD1. The CDR3 totals 17 residues. After removal of 1 base from V and 5 bases from J, the junction contained 11 bases not matched to a gene. Looked up from germline, CDR1 is SGHVS and CDR2 is FNYEAQ. CDR3 sequence: CASSLGVGGQVNNEQFF. CDR3 bases: TGTGCCAGCAGCTTAGGGGTTGGAGGACAGGTAAACAATGAGCAGTTCTTC.

This clone was counted a single time. CDR3 DNA: TGTGCCAGCAGCCATCGGACAAACAGCGATTACGAGCAGTACTTC. Translating it yields CASSHRTNSDYEQYF. The chain uses TRBV4-2 and TRBJ2-7; TRBD1 is a possible D gene (5 bases). The CDR3 has 15 residues. The V and J ends lost 3 bases and 4 bases respectively, with 16 bases between them. CDR1 is LGHNA, CDR2 YNFKEQ, per germline.

This clone has just a few counts. The sample has other DNA sequences that encode this CDR3 too. This rearrangement joins TRBV5-1 to TRBJ2-3; the match to TRBD2 covers 9 bases. The junction had 3 bases not matched to a gene; V was cut back by 4 bases and J by 0 bases. Germline CDR1 is SGHRS and CDR2 is YFSETQ. The CDR3 length is 15 residues. This CDR3 reads CASSLTSGSTDTQYF. The CDR3 DNA reads as TGCGCCAGCAGCCTAACTAGCGGGAGCACAGATACGCAGTATTTT.

The chain joins TRBV14 to TRBJ2-1; 7 bases agree with TRBD1. Germline V gene data show CDR1 as SGHDN and CDR2 as FVKESK. The CDR3 has 15 residues. Unmatched junction bases numbered 7, after V lost 4 bases and J lost 4 bases. CDR3 nucleotides: TGTGCCAGCAGCCCCGGGACAGCGAGGTACAATGAGCAGTTCTTC. Its protein is CASSPGTARYNEQFF. Variable domain in full (rest from reference TRBV14 and TRBJ2-1): EAGVTQFPSHSVIEKGQTVTLRCDPISGHDNLYWYRRVMGKEIKFLLHFVKESKQDESGMPNNRFLAERTGGTYSTLKVQPAELEDSGVYFCASSPGTARYNEQFFGPGTRLTVL.

This clone is a singleton in its sample. The rearrangement uses TRBV28 and TRBJ1-6; D is undetermined. The ends were cut back, 6 bases at V and 9 bases at J, with 9 bases in the middle. From germline, CDR1 is MDHEN and CDR2 SYDVKM. This CDR3 comprises 12 residues. The CDR3 spells CASSSPFSPLHF. The CDR3 DNA is TGTGCCAGCAGCTCTCCTTTTTCACCCCTCCACTTT.

V usage is TRBV11-2 and J usage is TRBJ2-7, with TRBD1 matching over 10 bases. V dropped 5 bases and J dropped 2; count of bases not matched to a gene: 6. Germline loops: CDR1 SGHAT, CDR2 FQNNGV. The CDR3 length is 15 residues. The CDR3 nucleotides read TGTGCCAGCAGCCCGCCGGGACAGGGGACCTACGAGCAGTACTTC. Its translation is CASSPPGQGTYEQYF. Complete variable domain (other parts from reference TRBV11-2 and TRBJ2-7): EAGVAQSPRYKIIEKRQSVAFWCNPISGHATLYWYQQILGQGPKLLIQFQNNGVVDDSQLPKDRFSAERLKGVDSTLKIQPAKLEDSAVYLCASSPPGQGTYEQYFGPGTRLTVT.

The chain employs TRBV27 and TRBJ1-1, with 7 bases lining up with TRBD1. This CDR3 has 14 residues. CDR1 and CDR2 from the germline V gene are MNHEY and SMNVEV (reference sequence). J lost 1 base, V lost 8 bases, and 7 bases had no gene match. CDR3 sequence (DNA): TGTGCCAGCTCGAGGACAGGTCAGAACACTGAAGCTTTCTTT. It codes for CASSRTGQNTEAFF.

V gene TRBV19 combines with J gene TRBJ2-4, with D perhaps TRBD2 (5 bases). CDR3 length equals 16 residues. V lost 3 bases and J 6 bases, leaving 18 bases between the germline ends. CDR1 and CDR2 (germline): LNHDA, SQIVND (reference sequence). The CDR3 bases are TGTGCCAGTAGTATTGGGTTAGCGCTAGAGGGAAACATTCAGTACTTC. It codes for CASSIGLALEGNIQYF.

This clone is a singleton in its sample. The chain couples TRBV30 to TRBJ1-2, with 7 bases aligning to TRBD1. Germline CDR1 GTSNPN, CDR2 SVGIG (reference sequence). V dropped 4 bases and J dropped 9; count of bases not matched to a gene: 17. This CDR3 spans 15 amino acids. The CDR3 region is CAWTRFLGQAQSYTF. The CDR3 region has the DNA TGTGCCTGGACCAGATTCCTCGGACAGGCCCAGAGCTACACCTTC.

This clone was seen only once. V gene TRBV9 combines with J gene TRBJ2-3; 10 bases are a match to TRBD2. The CDR3 spans 16 residues. V gave up 0 bases and J gave up 5 bases; unmatched junction bases: 6. CDR1 and CDR2 (germline): SGDLS, YYNGEE. CDR3 loop: CASSVGLAGVGDTQYF. As DNA, the CDR3 is TGTGCCAGCAGCGTAGGTCTAGCGGGGGTTGGAGATACGCAGTATTTT.

This rearrangement joins TRBV29-1 to TRBJ2-2, with 7 bases lining up with TRBD1. Unmatched junction bases numbered 10, after V lost 7 bases and J lost 5 bases. This CDR3 contains 14 residues. CDR1 is SQVTM and CDR2 is ANQGSEA in the germline V gene. CDR3 DNA: TGCAGCGCTGCCCGGGACAGACAAACCGGGGAGCTGTTTTTT. Translating it yields CSAARDRQTGELFF.

The sample holds a few counts of this clone. V and J are TRBV18 and TRBJ2-1; 15 bases agree with TRBD2. The germline V gene has CDR1 KGHSH and CDR2 LQKENI. The CDR3 consists of 17 residues. Trimming at V came to 3 bases and at J to 5 bases, leaving 5 bases not matched to a gene. In DNA form, the CDR3 reads TGTGCCAGCTCACCCACGGGACTAGCGGGGGGCAACAATGAGCAGTTCTTC. Its protein is CASSPTGLAGGNNEQFF.

The V gene is TRBV10-3, the J gene TRBJ1-4; TRBD1 matches at 7 bases. Trimming at V came to 6 bases and at J to 1 base, leaving 8 bases not matched to a gene. Germline V gene lookup returns CDR1 ENHRY and CDR2 SYGVKD. This CDR3 has 16 amino acids. CDR3 protein: CAIRERGRKTNEKLFF. For the CDR3, the DNA is TGTGCCATCAGAGAAAGGGGGCGCAAAACTAATGAAAAACTGTTTTTT.

The chain uses TRBV3-1 (or the pseudogene TRBV3-2) and TRBJ2-5, with D possibly TRBD1 on 6 matching bases. Germline CDR1 and CDR2: LGHDT and YNNKEL (reference sequence). CDR3 length: 13 residues. Trimming left V 8 bases short and J 5 bases short, with 15 bases between. CDR3: CASHRRGWETQYF. The CDR3 nucleotides are TGTGCCAGCCACCGCAGGGGTTGGGAGACCCAGTACTTC.